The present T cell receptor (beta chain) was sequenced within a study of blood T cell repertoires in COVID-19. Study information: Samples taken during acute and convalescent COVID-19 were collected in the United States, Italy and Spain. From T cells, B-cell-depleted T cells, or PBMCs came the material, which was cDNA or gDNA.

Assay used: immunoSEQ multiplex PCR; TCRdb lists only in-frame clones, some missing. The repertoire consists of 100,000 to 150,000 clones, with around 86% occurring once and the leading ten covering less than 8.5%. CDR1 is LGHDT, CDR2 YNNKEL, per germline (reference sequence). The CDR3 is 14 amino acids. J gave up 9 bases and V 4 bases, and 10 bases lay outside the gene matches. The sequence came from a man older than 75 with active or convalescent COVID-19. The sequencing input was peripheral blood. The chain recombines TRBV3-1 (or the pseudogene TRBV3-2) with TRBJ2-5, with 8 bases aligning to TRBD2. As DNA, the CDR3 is TGTGCCAGCAGCCTCCCGACTAGCGTCCGGGCCCAGTACTTC. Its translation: CASSLPTSVRAQYF.